The source of this TCR beta chain is a study of T-cell reconstitution after alpha-beta-depleted transplantation in children (dated by TCRdb to 2016 to 2017). In the study overall: Using TCR repertoire profiling, the study quantitatively followed how T-cell immune reconstitution unfolded in children after TCRalphabeta/CD19-depleted allogeneic hematopoietic cell transplantation.

What the study reported, not specific to this receptor: The frequencies of hyperexpanded clones fell over the following months, and after one year, T-cell counts and TCRbeta diversity were mostly attributed to newly produced T cells. The high TCRbeta diversity at day 60 in some patients was ascribed to recipient T cells and intrathymic progenitors that had survived conditioning. The apparently early alphabetaT-cell count recovery about two months after transplant was reportedly dependent on only several hundred rapidly expanded clones derived from non-depleted graft cells.

The sample's treatment or condition label is to be understood as: allogeneic hematopoietic cell transplantation with graft depleted of TCRalphabeta T cells and CD19 B cells. Transplant recipients were children who received TCRalphabeta/CD19-depleted allogeneic hematopoietic cell grafts. The sample holds many counts of this clonotype. This clone's antigen is unknown. The record has no base qualities; no much larger clone is one base away. Libraries were prepared through PCR. Sequencer: Illumina HiSeq 2500. TCR libraries were prepared with molecular barcoding, using unique molecular identifiers to normalize TCRbeta repertoire quantification. The raw public reads went through TCRdb reprocessing: fastp at Q25, MiXCR clone calling, in-frame beta chains kept. All rows with the same CDR3 protein become a single entry with the most common DNA and genes. This sample holds about 640,000 distinct CDR3 sequences; 10% to 15% were observed only once. Roughly 2.3% of the sample belongs to the ten largest clones.

Measured from the cysteine to the phenylalanine, the CDR3 is 15 residues long. Here the CDR3 DNA is all that survives: 45 bases in frame from base 1. Trimming leaves V shorter by 6 bases and J shorter by 1 base, with the junction holding 9 bases beyond the gene matches. The germline V gene yields MDHEN for CDR1 and SYDVKM for CDR2. The material was PBMCs, mostly from graft donor cells, obtained 360 days after TCRalphabeta/CD19-depleted stem cell transplant. The sequence came from a male patient under 18 who had a stem cell transplant for acute myeloid leukemia, so the T cells may come from the graft donor. The chain was built from TRBV28 and TRBJ2-7; 7 junctional bases match TRBD1. The nucleotide sequence reads TGTGCCAGCAGCGTCCCGAAGGGACAGTCCTACGAGCAGTACTTC. The translation is CASSVPKGQSYEQYF.